One and the same sample provided the 24 T cell receptor beta chains below, sequenced in a study of response to subunit inactivated influenza vaccine (dated by TCRdb to between 2017 and 2018). The library was prepared using RT-PCR. Sequenced on an Illumina HiSeq 2500. TCRdb passed the public sequencing reads through fastp at Q25 and MiXCR, retaining productive beta sequences. Rows merge per CDR3 protein into single entries with the most common DNA and genes. The sample yields under 850,000 distinct CDR3 sequences; 18% were counted once. The ten largest account for roughly 10% of the sample. The source material was PBMCs from blood, sampled roughly 5 days after vaccination. These receptors were taken from a man in his fifties or sixties who received an inactivated influenza vaccine. Donor details come from another sample of the same person, matched by shared clones.

Only a few counts were recorded for this clonotype. This chain joins TRBV7-9 and TRBJ2-3, with D possibly TRBD2 on 6 matching bases. The germline CDR1 and CDR2 sequences are SEHNR and FQNEAQ (reference sequence). This CDR3 contains 15 residues. V lost 4 bases and J 2 bases, leaving 13 bases between the germline ends. CDR3 sequence (DNA): TGTGCCAGCAGCTCTCGACTAGAATCCACAGATACGCAGTATTTT. Translated: CASSSRLESTDTQYF.

About this clonotype: At one boundary the junction diverges from the germline segment, which might be a read error. The J gene is TRBJ1-5, the V gene TRBV20-1; 7 nucleotides line up with TRBD1. Germline V gene data show CDR1 as DFQATT and CDR2 as SNEGSKA (reference sequence). This CDR3 contains 16 residues. CDR3 DNA: TGCTGTGCTAGCCCCGGGACAGAGTTTAGCAATCAGCCCCAGCATTTT. This translates into CCASPGTEFSNQPQHF.

The chain links TRBV5-1 to TRBJ2-1; TRBD2 matches 10 bases. In germline, CDR1 is SGHRS, CDR2 YFSETQ. V was clipped by 0 bases and J by 9 bases; unmatched bases: 9. The CDR3 consists of 16 residues. DNA for the CDR3: TGCGCCAGCAGCTTGGCTCCGGGACTAGCGTACGGTGAGCAGTTCTTC. This gives the protein CASSLAPGLAYGEQFF.

CDR3 DNA: TGTGCCAGCAGCTACCCCCGCGGGACAGGAGAGAGCTCCTACGAGCAGTACTTC. This gives the protein CASSYPRGTGESSYEQYF. The rearrangement joins TRBV11-1 to TRBJ2-7, with 8 bases aligning to TRBD1. The CDR3 covers 18 residues. Germline V CDR1 and CDR2: SGHAT, FQDESV (reference sequence). V dropped 4 bases and J dropped 0; count of bases not matched to a gene: 14.

This clonotype has a handful of counts. The chain links TRBV7-2 to TRBJ1-2; 9 bases match TRBD1. V shed 4 bases and J 8 bases; nucleotides not matched to a gene: 5. The CDR3 covers 13 residues. CDR1 is SGHTA and CDR2 is FQGNSA in the germline V gene. Here the CDR3 DNA reads TGTGCCAGCAGCTCCATGACAGGGGGAGGCTACACCTTC. Translation gives CASSSMTGGGYTF.

In this sample, this clonotype turned up many times. The CDR3 here is CASSPAGVGTGELFF. The DNA of the CDR3 is TGCGCCAGCAGCCCAGCGGGAGTTGGCACCGGGGAGCTGTTTTTT. The rearrangement joins TRBV5-1 to TRBJ2-2; 8 nucleotides align to TRBD2. The trim removed 4 bases at V and 4 bases at J, leaving 6 bases unmatched. The germline V gene encodes CDR1 SGHRS and CDR2 YFSETQ. The CDR3 has 15 amino acids. Based on the CDR3 plus reference TRBV5-1 and TRBJ2-2, the full variable domain is KAGVTQTPRYLIKTRGQQVTLSCSPISGHRSVSWYQQTPGQGLQFLFEYFSETQRNKGNFPGRFSGRQFSNSRSEMNVSTLELGDSALYLCASSPAGVGTGELFFGEGSRLTVL.

The chain employs TRBV6-5 and TRBJ2-5; 7 bases agree with TRBD1. The ends lost 0 bases at V and 4 bases at J; junction bases unmatched: 8. CDR1 is MNHEY, CDR2 SVGAGI, per germline. The CDR3 is 16 residues long. CDR3: CASSYSRGGAGETQYF. CDR3 nucleotide sequence: TGTGCCAGCAGTTACTCGAGAGGGGGCGCCGGAGAGACCCAGTACTTC.

The chain combines TRBV4-2 with TRBJ2-1; D gene unclear. The CDR3 sequence is 17 residues long. Trimming shortened V by 0 bases and J by 0 bases, and 12 bases separated the two germline ends. The V gene's germline CDR1 is LGHNA and CDR2 YNFKEQ. The chain's CDR3 is CASSQERASSSYNEQFF. CDR3 DNA sequence: TGTGCCAGCAGCCAAGAAAGGGCCTCAAGCTCCTACAATGAGCAGTTCTTC.

This chain connects TRBV20-1 to TRBJ2-2; tentatively, D is TRBD1 (6 bases). CDR3 size: 14 residues. Trimming cost V 2 bases and J 5 bases, with 12 bases left between them. Germline V gives CDR1 DFQATT, CDR2 SNEGSKA (reference sequence). CDR3 sequence: CSARRGSGTGELFF. The CDR3 DNA reads TGCAGTGCTAGAAGGGGGAGCGGTACCGGGGAGCTGTTTTTT.

The CDR3 coding sequence is TGCGCCAGCAGCCAAGTCCGGGACAGCTCTTCACCCCTCCACTTT. Protein product: CASSQVRDSSSPLHF. The V call is TRBV4-1, the J call TRBJ1-6, with 7 bases identical to TRBD1. Trimming removed 1 base from V and 9 bases from J; junction bases left unmatched: 6. The CDR3 extends over 15 amino acids. CDR1 is MGHRA, CDR2 YSYEKL, per germline.

A few counts support this clonotype. This chain links TRBV6-5 with TRBJ1-2; D gene unclear. The V gene lost 0 bases and the J gene lost 4 bases, with 9 bases spanning the gap. This CDR3 is built from 14 residues. Germline V gene lookup returns CDR1 MNHEY and CDR2 SVGAGI. The CDR3 bases are TGTGCCAGCAGTTACTCGGCCAGGATCTATGGCTACACCTTC. It encodes CASSYSARIYGYTF.

This sequence joins TRBV20-1 and TRBJ1-5; 8 bases match TRBD1. CDR1 and CDR2 from the germline V gene are DFQATT and SNEGSKA (reference sequence). V was clipped by 5 bases and J by 2 bases; unmatched bases: 5. This CDR3 contains 14 residues. CDR3 coding DNA: TGCAGTGCTTCAGGGGGCACGGGCAATCAGCCCCAGCATTTT. Translated, it gives CSASGGTGNQPQHF.

At least ten counts were recorded for this clonotype. V is TRBV20-1 and J is TRBJ2-5; 8 positions agree with TRBD2. Looked up from germline, CDR1 is DFQATT and CDR2 is SNEGSKA (reference sequence). After removal of 4 bases from V and 2 bases from J, the junction contained 9 bases not matched to a gene. This CDR3 region has 15 residues. CDR3 residues: CSAMKAGVVQETQYF. CDR3 in DNA: TGCAGTGCTATGAAAGCGGGAGTAGTACAAGAGACCCAGTACTTC.

The chain is built from TRBV10-3 and TRBJ2-1; 12 bases map to TRBD2. Germline CDR1 and CDR2: ENHRY and SYGVKD. This CDR3 region has 15 residues. V shed 4 bases, J shed 6 bases, and the junction held 4 bases outside the gene matches. The CDR3 bases are TGTGCCATCAGTGGGTCTAGCGGGAGGGCCAATGAGCAGTTCTTC. The encoded protein is CAISGSSGRANEQFF.

The chain joins TRBV12-3 or TRBV12-4 to TRBJ2-1; TRBD1 or TRBD2 may be the D gene (5 bases each). The CDR3 has 12 residues. Trimming removed 7 bases from V and 12 bases from J, with 16 bases in between. The CDR3 nucleotides read TGTGCCAGCAACACGGGACCCAAGGGGCAGTTCTTC. Translating gives CASNTGPKGQFF.

This rearrangement joins TRBV6-2 or TRBV6-3 to TRBJ2-1; a possible D gene is TRBD1 (6 bases). The CDR3 loop spans 13 amino acids. Germline CDR1 and CDR2: MNHEY and SVGEGT. The ends were cut back, 10 bases at V and 2 bases at J, with 12 bases in the middle. CDR3 bases: TGTGCCATTACCAGGGGAACCTACAATGAGCAGTTCTTC. Translated, it gives CAITRGTYNEQFF.

This chain joins TRBV5-6 and TRBJ2-1; D uncertain. The CDR3 covers 14 residues. Germline V gene data show CDR1 as SGHDT and CDR2 as YYEEEE. The V and J ends lost 4 bases and 5 bases respectively, with 13 bases between them. CDR3 residues: CASSIGLGHNEQFF. CDR3 nucleotide sequence: TGTGCCAGCAGCATAGGGCTTGGGCACAATGAGCAGTTCTTC.

As to this clonotype: This clone may be a read error of a much larger clone one base away. The rearrangement uses TRBV27 and TRBJ2-7, with 7 bases lining up with TRBD1. This CDR3 has 14 amino acids. The germline gives CDR1 MNHEY, CDR2 SMNVEV (reference sequence). CDR3 bases: TGTGCCGGCAGTTTGGGACAGACCTCCTACGAGCAGTACTTC. Translating gives CAGSLGQTSYEQYF.

This clonotype was detected a few times. The chain carries TRBV5-5 and TRBJ2-2; D remains ambiguous. Trimming stripped 1 base from V and 0 bases from J, with 10 bases between. The CDR3 extends over 16 amino acids. The germline V gene has CDR1 SGHKS and CDR2 YYEKEE (reference sequence). This chain's CDR3 is CASSLRQFSNTGELFF. For the CDR3, the DNA is TGTGCCAGCAGCTTGAGGCAGTTTTCGAACACCGGGGAGCTGTTTTTT. Complete variable domain (other parts from reference TRBV5-5 and TRBJ2-2): DAGVTQSPTHLIKTRGQQVTLRCSPISGHKSVSWYQQVLGQGPQFIFQYYEKEERGRGNFPDRFSARQFPNYSSELNVNALLLGDSALYLCASSLRQFSNTGELFFGEGSRLTVL.

V is TRBV10-3 and J is TRBJ1-5, with D tentatively TRBD1 (6 bases). The CDR3 is made up of 16 amino acids. Germline loops: CDR1 ENHRY, CDR2 SYGVKD. V lost 8 bases, J lost 0 bases, and 17 bases lay in between. CDR3 loop: CAISAGGPNSNQPQHF. CDR3 nucleotides: TGTGCCATCTCGGCTGGGGGGCCGAATAGCAATCAGCCCCAGCATTTT.

The chain is built from TRBV4-2 and TRBJ1-2; 7 bases line up with TRBD1. The length of the CDR3 is 15 residues. V shed 4 bases and J 4 bases; nucleotides not matched to a gene: 9. The germline gives CDR1 LGHNA, CDR2 YNFKEQ. The CDR3 DNA follows: TGTGCCAGCAGCCCGTTTGAACAGGGGAGCTATGGCTACACCTTC. Translation gives CASSPFEQGSYGYTF.

This clonotype turned up a few times. This chain joins TRBV4-2 and TRBJ2-7, with 10 bases lining up with TRBD1. J lost 3 bases, V lost 4 bases, and 9 bases had no gene match. The germline gives CDR1 LGHNA, CDR2 YNFKEQ. The CDR3 length is 16 residues. The DNA for the CDR3 is TGTGCCAGCAGCCGGTACGGACAGGGGGTTTACTACGAGCAGTACTTC. Translated: CASSRYGQGVYYEQYF.

This clonotype was found once. Since no conserved phenylalanine or tryptophan closes the CDR3, a read error is the likely cause. The chain joins TRBV6-1 to TRBJ2-7, with D perhaps TRBD1 (6 bases). The CDR3 consists of 16 residues. The ends were cut back, 2 bases at V and 3 bases at J, with 17 bases in the middle. CDR1 is MNHNS and CDR2 is SASEGT in the germline V gene. The CDR3, as DNA: TGTGCCAGCAGTGAACGTCGACAGGTGGGATTCTACGAGCAGTACTTA. This codes for CASSERRQVGFYEQYL.

This clonotype was counted at least ten times. The V and J genes are TRBV7-9 and TRBJ2-1; D is unclear. The germline CDR1 and CDR2 sequences are SEHNR and FQNEAQ (reference sequence). V lost 6 bases, J lost 2 bases, and 2 bases lay in between. The CDR3 has 11 amino acids. CDR3 loop: CASRAYNEQFF. In DNA, the CDR3 is TGTGCCAGCAGGGCCTACAATGAGCAGTTCTTC.